The clone carrying this TCR beta chain was seen many times. The target antigen is unknown. These data originate in a study of T cell repertoires in cytomegalovirus infection. Study-level results: The ex vivo response showed dominance by HLA-C-restricted CMV-specific TCR beta clonotypes.

Trimming at V came to 2 bases and at J to 5 bases, leaving 9 bases not matched to a gene. The CDR3 is 16 amino acids. CDR1 and CDR2 from the germline V gene are SGHTA and FQGNSA. MiXCR was run by TCRdb on the reads, yielding one entry per CDR3 protein. This sample carries about 360,000 distinct CDR3 sequences, 15% to 20% of them seen once, and the ten largest clones take approximately 8%. Sequencing was carried out using PBMCs. This receptor was taken from a human donor in good health (CMV status not recorded). Some clones in this sample may be carry-over from other donors' samples. The chain recombines TRBV7-2 with TRBJ2-5; 9 nucleotides align to TRBD2. The CDR3 region is CASSLRTGSGGETQYF. CDR3 DNA: TGTGCCAGCAGCTTAAGGACGGGTAGCGGGGGTGAGACCCAGTACTTC.